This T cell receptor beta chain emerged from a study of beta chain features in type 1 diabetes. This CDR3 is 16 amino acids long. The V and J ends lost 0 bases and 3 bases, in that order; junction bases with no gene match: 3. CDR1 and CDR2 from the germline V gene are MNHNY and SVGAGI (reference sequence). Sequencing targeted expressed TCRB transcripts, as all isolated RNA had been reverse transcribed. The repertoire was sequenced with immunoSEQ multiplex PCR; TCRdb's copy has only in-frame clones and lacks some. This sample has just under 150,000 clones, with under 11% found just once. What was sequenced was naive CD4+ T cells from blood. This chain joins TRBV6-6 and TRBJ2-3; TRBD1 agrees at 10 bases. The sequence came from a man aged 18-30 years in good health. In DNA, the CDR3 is TGTGCCAGCAGTTACTCCGCGGGACAGGGGACAGATACGCAGTATTTT. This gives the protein CASSYSAGQGTDTQYF.